These 28 T cell receptor beta chains came from one sample sequenced in a study of identical twins. TCRdb re-analysed the 5' RACE reads in MiXCR, keeping a single row per CDR3 protein. The data hold some 330,000 distinct CDR3 sequences, with approximately 8.7% observed a single time. The sequencing sample was made of naive T cells sorted from blood. The receptor set was obtained from a woman in her forties or fifties in good health.

This clonotype was detected many times. The chain couples TRBV9 to TRBJ2-7, with a weak D call TRBD1 (5 bases). CDR1 SGDLS and CDR2 YYNGEE come from the germline V gene. The CDR3 totals 14 residues. V was shortened by 0 bases and J by 0 bases, with 7 bases between the two germline ends. CDR3 coding DNA: TGTGCCAGCAGCGTAGAGGGGTTCTCCTACGAGCAGTACTTC. Encoded protein: CASSVEGFSYEQYF.

This chain links TRBV4-1 with TRBJ1-2; 12 nucleotides align to TRBD1. With V trimmed by 0 bases and J by 7 bases, 12 bases remained unmatched. This CDR3 spans 18 amino acids. Germline lookup yields CDR1 MGHRA and CDR2 YSYEKL. The CDR3 DNA follows: TGCGCCAGCAGCCAAGAGCAACCGGGACAGGGGGCGCCGAGTGGCTACACCTTC. The encoded protein is CASSQEQPGQGAPSGYTF.

The V call is TRBV29-1, the J call TRBJ2-1; maybe TRBD2 (7 bases). Germline V gene data show CDR1 as SQVTM and CDR2 as ANQGSEA. The CDR3 consists of 15 residues. V dropped 0 bases and J dropped 4 bases, with 13 bases sitting between them. The CDR3, as DNA: TGCAGCGTTGAAGATGGACTAGGGGGTTACAATGAGCAGTTCTTC. Translation gives CSVEDGLGGYNEQFF.

This clonotype was recorded at least ten times. The rearrangement links TRBV20-1 to TRBJ2-7; TRBD2 might be the D (6 bases). Trimming left V 4 bases short and J 3 bases short, with 19 bases between. Germline values: CDR1 DFQATT, CDR2 SNEGSKA (reference sequence). The CDR3 extends over 15 amino acids. CDR3 protein: CSANPRRGQNYEQYF. The CDR3 DNA reads as TGCAGTGCTAACCCCCGGAGGGGTCAGAACTACGAGCAGTACTTC.

This clonotype has a count of ten or more. The chain recombines TRBV24-1 with TRBJ2-5; 9 bases fit TRBD2. Trimming removed 4 bases from V and 0 bases from J; junction bases left unmatched: 5. Germline CDR1 is KGHDR and CDR2 is SFDVKD. This CDR3 is 16 amino acids long. The DNA for the CDR3 is TGTGCCACCAGTGACCCGATAGCGGGGGACCAAGAGACCCAGTACTTC. Translated, it gives CATSDPIAGDQETQYF.

This clonotype turned up a few times. The chain employs TRBV20-1 and TRBJ2-5; D ambiguous. CDR1 DFQATT and CDR2 SNEGSKA come from the germline V gene (reference sequence). This CDR3 has 11 residues. V was shortened by 5 bases and J by 5 bases, with 9 bases between the two germline ends. CDR3 in DNA: TGCAGTGCTTCTCTGGGGGAGACCCAGTACTTC. Encoded protein: CSASLGETQYF.

The chain joins TRBV24-1 to TRBJ2-5; D is unclear. The germline V gene encodes CDR1 KGHDR and CDR2 SFDVKD. CDR3 length: 13 amino acids. The V and J ends lost 7 bases and 0 bases respectively, with 8 bases between them. The CDR3 DNA sequence: TGTGCCACCAGCGGCAACTACCAAGAGACCCAGTACTTC. Amino acid sequence: CATSGNYQETQYF.

This clonotype was observed at least ten times. CDR3 nucleotide sequence: TGTGCCAGCAGTTTTGGCCTGAATTACAATGAGCAGTTCTTC. It codes for CASSFGLNYNEQFF. The chain joins TRBV12-3 or TRBV12-4 to TRBJ2-1; D is unclear. Between the trimmed V and J ends, which lost 3 bases and 4 bases, there was a span of 10 bases. This CDR3 region has 14 residues.

J is TRBJ2-7 and V is TRBV7-9; tentatively, D is TRBD2 (6 bases). Trimming left V 6 bases short and J 5 bases short, with 14 bases between. The CDR3 has 13 residues. CDR1 is SEHNR and CDR2 is FQNEAQ in the germline V gene (reference sequence). As DNA, the CDR3 is TGTGCCAGCAGTTCGGGGGTGGGACACGAGCAGTACGTC. This sequence encodes CASSSGVGHEQYV.

This clonotype has just a few counts. This chain links TRBV20-1 with TRBJ2-4; TRBD2 matches 9 bases. The J segment lost 0 bases and the V segment lost 3 bases, leaving 12 bases of the junction unmatched. Per germline, CDR1 DFQATT and CDR2 SNEGSKA (reference sequence). The CDR3 contains 18 residues. This CDR3 reads CSASWNTSGLLAKNIQYF. In nucleotides, the CDR3 is TGCAGTGCTAGTTGGAATACTAGCGGGCTACTAGCCAAAAACATTCAGTACTTC.

This clonotype was counted between two and nine times. The V and J genes are TRBV19 and TRBJ1-1; D possibly corresponds to TRBD1 (5 bases). The ends were cut back, 5 bases at V and 0 bases at J, with 16 bases in the middle. The CDR3 length is 16 residues. From germline, CDR1 is LNHDA and CDR2 SQIVND (reference sequence). The CDR3 DNA sequence: TGTGCCAGTAGTCCCGGCCCGGGACTGGTGAACACTGAAGCTTTCTTT. Translating gives CASSPGPGLVNTEAFF.

The V and J genes are TRBV7-9 and TRBJ2-1; TRBD2 aligns across 8 bases. Germline CDR1 reads SEHNR; CDR2 reads FQNEAQ (reference sequence). This CDR3 contains 15 residues. V trimming: 4 bases; J trimming: 8 bases; junction bases outside the gene matches: 10. The DNA of the CDR3 is TGTGCCAGCAGCTCCAAGATAGCGGGAAACGATGAGCAGTTCTTC. Residues: CASSSKIAGNDEQFF.

This clonotype was observed many times. The rearrangement uses TRBV6-6 and TRBJ1-5; TRBD1 matches at 9 bases. With V trimmed by 5 bases and J by 1 base, 6 bases remained unmatched. From germline, CDR1 is MNHNY and CDR2 SVGAGI (reference sequence). This CDR3 comprises 16 residues. The CDR3 coding sequence is TGTGCCAGCAGTCGGGGACAGGGAGGAAGCAATCAGCCCCAGCATTTT. Protein sequence: CASSRGQGGSNQPQHF.

V and J are TRBV19 and TRBJ2-5, with TRBD1 matching 7 bases. There are 14 residues in the CDR3. Germline V gene sequence: CDR1 LNHDA, CDR2 SQIVND (reference sequence). The V and J ends lost 7 bases and 4 bases, in that order; junction bases with no gene match: 9. The CDR3 DNA reads as TGTGCCAGTAAATACAGGGGCGTGGGAGAGACCCAGTACTTC. It encodes CASKYRGVGETQYF.

The chain has TRBV9 and TRBJ2-3; possible D gene TRBD1, 6 bases. This CDR3 region has 14 residues. CDR1 is SGDLS and CDR2 is YYNGEE in the germline V gene. The germline V and J ends were trimmed by 3 bases and 6 bases, with 14 bases remaining between them. CDR3 residues: CASSAHRAADTQYF. The CDR3 DNA sequence: TGTGCCAGCAGCGCCCACAGGGCGGCCGATACGCAGTATTTT. Combining the CDR3 with reference TRBV9 and TRBJ2-3 gives the whole variable domain DSGVTQTPKHLITATGQRVTLRCSPRSGDLSVYWYQQSLDQGLQFLIQYYNGEERAKGNILERFSAQQFPDLHSELNLSSLELGDSALYFCASSAHRAADTQYFGPGTRLTVL.

Details on this clonotype: The junction does not match germline at one end; this may be a read error. This sequence joins TRBV5-1 and TRBJ2-7; TRBD1 aligns across 7 bases. The CDR3 is 11 amino acids. Germline CDR1 is SGHRS and CDR2 is YFSETQ. The CDR3 spells CASRSPGQIDF. The CDR3 DNA reads TGCGCCAGCAGAAGTCCGGGACAGATTGACTTC.

This clonotype has a count of ten or more. The V gene is TRBV20-1, the J gene TRBJ1-4; perhaps TRBD1 as D (6 bases). The ends were cut back, 2 bases at V and 7 bases at J, with 11 bases in the middle. The CDR3 is 13 residues long. Looked up from germline, CDR1 is DFQATT and CDR2 is SNEGSKA (reference sequence). The CDR3 DNA sequence: TGCAGTGCTAGAATGGGGGCGGTTGAAAAACTGTTTTTT. As protein: CSARMGAVEKLFF.

This clonotype was counted a few times. The chain couples TRBV10-2 to TRBJ2-7; possibly TRBD2 for D (5 bases). Trimming cost V 4 bases and J 5 bases, with 15 bases left between them. This CDR3 has 14 residues. CDR1 and CDR2 from the germline V gene are WSHSY and SAAADI. The CDR3 region has the DNA TGCGCCAGCAGTGGAGCTGCGGGCGTCCACGAGCAGTACTTC. This encodes CASSGAAGVHEQYF.

This sequence joins TRBV5-5 and TRBJ1-1; no clear D gene. Looked up from germline, CDR1 is SGHKS and CDR2 is YYEKEE (reference sequence). V dropped 4 bases and J dropped 3 bases, with 19 bases sitting between them. CDR3 size: 16 residues. The CDR3 protein is CASSQPERARHTEAFF. The CDR3 nucleotides are TGTGCCAGCAGCCAACCTGAGAGGGCGCGTCACACTGAAGCTTTCTTT. The whole variable domain, filled in from reference TRBV5-5 and TRBJ1-1, reads DAGVTQSPTHLIKTRGQQVTLRCSPISGHKSVSWYQQVLGQGPQFIFQYYEKEERGRGNFPDRFSARQFPNYSSELNVNALLLGDSALYLCASSQPERARHTEAFFGQGTRLTVV.

A word on this clonotype: This may arise from a read error, as a much more abundant clone is one base away. The V call is TRBV5-1, the J call TRBJ2-1; 8 bases align to TRBD1. This CDR3 contains 14 residues. The germline V gene has CDR1 SGHRS and CDR2 YFSETQ. The CDR3 reads CASSLGTGYNDQFF. The CDR3 region has the DNA TGCGCCAGCAGCTTGGGGACAGGGTACAATGACCAGTTCTTC. The whole variable domain, remainder taken from reference TRBV5-1 and TRBJ2-1, is KAGVTQTPRYLIKTRGQQVTLSCSPISGHRSVSWYQQTPGQGLQFLFEYFSETQRNKGNFPGRFSGRQFSNSRSEMNVSTLELGDSALYLCASSLGTGYNDQFFGPGTRLTVL.

The V and J genes are TRBV27 and TRBJ2-1; 11 positions match TRBD2. There are 17 residues in the CDR3. The germline V gene has CDR1 MNHEY and CDR2 SMNVEV (reference sequence). The J segment lost 8 bases and the V segment lost 7 bases, leaving 16 bases of the junction unmatched. The CDR3 DNA is TGTGCCAGCATGGGACATAGCGGGAGGGCCAATTTTGATGAGCAGTTCTTC. Protein product: CASMGHSGRANFDEQFF.

There are many counts of this clonotype. The chain uses TRBV24-1 and TRBJ2-3; TRBD1 aligns across 8 bases. Germline CDR1 is KGHDR and CDR2 is SFDVKD. The CDR3 runs to 14 residues. V lost 7 bases, J lost 0 bases, and 2 bases stayed unmatched. CDR3 residues: CATSNRGSTDTQYF. CDR3 sequence (DNA): TGTGCCACCAGCAACAGGGGGAGCACAGATACGCAGTATTTT.

This chain links TRBV25-1 with TRBJ2-1; D is ambiguous. Trimming took 3 bases from V and 7 from J, leaving 7 bases between them. Germline assignment: CDR1 MGHDK and CDR2 SYGVNS. This CDR3 region has 12 residues. The CDR3 region has the DNA TGTGCCAGCAGTGAGTGGGGAAATGAGCAGTTCTTC. Protein: CASSEWGNEQFF.

V and J are TRBV2 and TRBJ2-7; 7 bases align to TRBD2. V lost 6 bases to trimming and J lost 6 bases; unmatched junction nucleotides: 17. Germline CDR1 SNHLY, CDR2 FYNNEI. The CDR3 runs 16 residues. The CDR3: CASRFGPSGGPVEQYF. For the CDR3, the DNA is TGTGCCAGCAGGTTCGGGCCTAGCGGAGGTCCGGTCGAGCAGTACTTC. Full variable domain (remainder filled in from reference TRBV2 and TRBJ2-7): EPEVTQTPSHQVTQMGQEVILRCVPISNHLYFYWYRQILGQKVEFLVSFYNNEISEKSEIFDDQFSVERPDGSNFTLKIRSTKLEDSAMYFCASRFGPSGGPVEQYFGPGTRLTVT.

Many counts were recorded for this clonotype. The CDR3 region has the DNA TGTGCCAGCAGTTTATCTCTCGTCGGCACTGAAGCTTTCTTT. Residues: CASSLSLVGTEAFF. The gene calls are TRBV27 and TRBJ1-1; D gene unclear. Germline V gives CDR1 MNHEY, CDR2 SMNVEV (reference sequence). Trimming cost V 0 bases and J 4 bases, with 9 bases left between them. The CDR3 length is 14 residues.

This clonotype has ten or more counts. The CDR3 spells CASSYSGAGETQYF. CDR3 in DNA: TGTGCCAGCAGTTACTCGGGGGCTGGGGAGACCCAGTACTTC. This chain connects TRBV6-5 to TRBJ2-5; D is perhaps TRBD1 (6 bases). Germline V gene data show CDR1 as MNHEY and CDR2 as SVGAGI. The CDR3 is 14 amino acids. V was trimmed by 0 bases and J by 5 bases, leaving 10 bases between them.

This clonotype was counted only a few times. In DNA form, the CDR3 reads TGCGCCAGCAGCTTGGCGGGGGCTGCTGGTTGGGAGCAGTTCTTC. Residues: CASSLAGAAGWEQFF. This sequence joins TRBV5-1 and TRBJ2-1, with D tentatively TRBD1 or TRBD2 (6 bases each). V shed 0 bases and J shed 10 bases, with 17 bases lying between them. CDR1 is SGHRS and CDR2 is YFSETQ in the germline V gene. The CDR3 is made up of 15 amino acids.

This clonotype was seen a handful of times. The genes are TRBV5-8 and TRBJ1-6; 9 bases map to TRBD1. Germline CDR1 and CDR2: SGHTS and YDEGEE. The V and J ends lost 4 bases and 10 bases, in that order; junction bases with no gene match: 6. This CDR3 is built from 14 residues. The CDR3 sequence is CASSPGQGVSPLHF. In DNA, the CDR3 is TGTGCCAGCAGCCCGGGACAGGGCGTGTCACCCCTCCACTTT.